This T cell receptor beta chain was found in a study of metastatic and nonmetastatic thyroid tumors. Study in general: Across blood and tumor or nodule tissue, repertoires from malignant and benign thyroid patients were compared with one another.

None of the patients had undergone any treatment ahead of thyroid surgery. As processed by the authors: Construction of a distant-metastasis classifier for papillary thyroid cancer relied on CDR3 differences across clinicopathological groups. From the PCR reads, TCRdb re-called clones with MiXCR. The V and J calls were determined by TCRdb, not by the authors. The data contain 75,000 to 95,000 clones, roughly 13% of them seen just once; the ten biggest clones take up about 11%. On this clone itself: Its antigen is as yet unknown. It may be a read error: a sequence one base away is much more abundant.

General study results and limits: Patients with malignant thyroid tumors reportedly had significantly higher TCR beta diversity than those with benign nodules, in blood and tumor.

The sample was blood. The sequence was obtained from a female donor with papillary thyroid cancer or a benign thyroid nodule (not recorded which). Some clones in this sample may be carry-over from other donors' samples.

CDR3 coding DNA: TGCAGCGTTGAGAGACAAAGGACCGGGGAGCTGTTTTTT. As protein: CSVERQRTGELFF. The chain has TRBV29-1 and TRBJ2-2; D uncertain. Germline lookup yields CDR1 SQVTM and CDR2 ANQGSEA. Trimming shortened V by 3 bases and J by 5 bases, and 10 bases separated the two germline ends. The CDR3 loop spans 13 amino acids.